This TCR beta chain was identified in a study of T cells in Graves' hyperthyroidism and ophthalmopathy. TCR beta CDR3 regions were amplified from RNA transcripts. The HTBI set primed first-round TCR CDR3 RT-PCR. TCRdb re-derived calls from the multiplex PCR reads in MiXCR, one entry per CDR3 protein. The repertoire holds 560,000 or so distinct CDR3 sequences, with 35% to 55% as singletons. Worth noting for this clonotype: Its antigen is as yet unknown. Likely a read error: the CDR3 ends without its conserved phenylalanine or tryptophan.

Notes on the study in general: From stable hyperthyroidism, ophthalmopathy was separated by a 13 V-J model. Blood also showed most of the thyroid clonotypes that were expanded above 0.001.

The authors deemed Graves' hyperthyroidism stable absent ophthalmopathy progression within 18 months. Uncontrolled infection, other autoimmune disease, pregnancy or lactation excluded patients. Trimming at V came to 6 bases and at J to 6 bases, leaving 5 bases not matched to a gene. Per germline, CDR1 SGHTA and CDR2 FQGNSA. The CDR3 runs to 13 residues. This TCR was recovered from a woman aged 18-29 years with Graves' hyperthyroidism. The chain is built from TRBV7-2 and TRBJ1-5; TRBD1 matches at 7 bases. Input material: peripheral blood or thyroid tissue (not recorded which). The CDR3: CASRTGLGQPQHL. As DNA, the CDR3 is TGTGCCAGCAGGACAGGGTTGGGTCAGCCCCAGCATCTT.